This T cell receptor (beta chain) derives from a study of blood T cell repertoires in COVID-19. On the study more broadly: Collection of acute and convalescent COVID-19 samples took place in the United States, Italy and Spain.

The CDR3 is 15 amino acids. Trimming stripped 3 bases from V and 0 bases from J, with 8 bases between. CDR1 is SGHAT and CDR2 is FQDESV in the germline V gene (reference sequence). Per the study methods: Amplification of reference gene primers was used by the study to estimate nucleated cell counts. Data came from immunoSEQ multiplex PCR; TCRdb stores just in-frame clones and leaves some out. V, J and clone size are those of that table, while D and trimming were read from the DNA. The repertoire includes some 200,000 clones, about four fifths of them detected once, and 6.5% to 9.5% sits in the top ten. Individuals drawn from some 25 US areas were about 18 to 90 years old. The study assigned cohorts using participant-reported clinical history.

Material: PBMCs or T cells enriched from blood (not recorded which). The sequence came from a man aged 35-49 years who had recovered from COVID-19. The rearrangement links TRBV11-1 to TRBJ1-4; a weak D match, TRBD1 (5 bases). CDR3 region: CASSLGGATNEKLFF. CDR3 sequence (DNA): TGTGCCAGCAGCTTGGGGGGAGCAACTAATGAAAAACTGTTTTTT.